This TCR beta chain stems from a study of cytomegalovirus exposure and HLA in healthy donors. Study-level findings and limits: Exclusion as indistinguishable affected some V segments, including TRBV6-2 and TRBV6-3. Associated with HLA alleles at 0.05 false discovery rate in a later analysis were 15,000 to 20,000 TCR beta sequences.

The study ran its PCR with 60 Vbeta and 13 Jbeta primers. The protocol was immunoSEQ multiplex PCR, while the TCRdb copy is restricted to in-frame clones and leaves out a portion. Of 100,000 to 150,000 clones detected, about 76% appear once; the ten largest clones hold 2% to 2.5%. The CDR3 has 18 amino acids. V lost 5 bases to trimming and J lost 1 base; unmatched junction nucleotides: 12. The germline V gene has CDR1 SGHNT and CDR2 YYREEE (reference sequence). A word on this clone: Its antigen is unidentified.

The chain joins TRBV5-4 to TRBJ2-3; 11 bases map to TRBD1. The specimen sequenced was PBMCs. This clonotype was obtained from a woman between 40 and 50 years old in good health and CMV-seronegative. CDR3 nucleotide sequence: TGTGCCAGCAGTACTCCGGGACAGGGGGGCCTCGGCACAGATACGCAGTATTTT. As protein: CASSTPGQGGLGTDTQYF.